This T cell receptor (beta chain) was sequenced for a study of cytomegalovirus exposure and HLA in healthy donors. Study details: Counted in an early data release were 65 million to 100 million unique TCRs from HLA-typed donors.

In the PCR, 60 Vbeta and 13 Jbeta primers were used. Method: immunoSEQ multiplex PCR; TCRdb's copy keeps in-frame clones and lacks some. This table has 95,000 to 120,000 clones, roughly 67% appearing once. This clone was recorded a few times. Its antigen is unidentified. The CDR3 consists of 13 residues. Germline loops: CDR1 SGDLS, CDR2 YYNGEE. V shed 3 bases and J shed 4 bases, with 7 bases lying between them. Broader study findings: Most TCR sequences were seen very rarely across donors, but some public TCRs occurred in many. Donors belonging to an Asian-associated ancestry cluster reportedly showed fewer N-insertions in productive TCRs than the roughly 680-donor mean, according to what a later analysis found.

The chain combines TRBV9 with TRBJ2-2, with unresolved D. Sequenced: PBMCs. This receptor was taken from a man younger than 35 in good health and CMV-seropositive. The CDR3 DNA is TGTGCCAGCAGCGCGATAGTCACCGGGGAGCTGTTTTTT. It specifies CASSAIVTGELFF.